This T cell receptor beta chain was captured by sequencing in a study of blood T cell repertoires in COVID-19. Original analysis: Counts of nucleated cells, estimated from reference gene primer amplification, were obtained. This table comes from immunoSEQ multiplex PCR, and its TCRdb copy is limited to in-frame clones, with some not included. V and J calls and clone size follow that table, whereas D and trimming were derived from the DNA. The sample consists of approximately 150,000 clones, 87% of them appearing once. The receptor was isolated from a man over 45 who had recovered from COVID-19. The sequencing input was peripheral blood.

DNA of the CDR3: TGTGCCAGTAGTATCACAGGGAGGGGCAATCAGCCCCAGCATTTT. Translated, it gives CASSITGRGNQPQHF. V usage is TRBV19 and J usage is TRBJ1-5; perhaps TRBD1 as D (6 bases). The CDR3 loop spans 15 amino acids. Trimming removed 3 bases at V and 2 bases at J, with 11 bases between. Per the germline V gene, CDR1 is LNHDA and CDR2 is SQIVND (reference sequence).